The 22 T cell receptor beta chains below were found in one sample sequenced in a study of identical twins. TCRdb processed the 5' RACE reads anew with MiXCR; each CDR3 protein has one entry. The data contain 600,000 to 700,000 distinct CDR3 sequences, less than 25% of them seen just once; the ten biggest clones take up roughly 4.3%. These data also featured in a second study, about T cells expressing NK-cell markers.

The material sequenced was PBMCs. The receptors were gathered from a woman between 18 and 30 years old in good health.

The J gene is TRBJ2-5, the V gene TRBV7-6; TRBD2 matches at 7 bases. The CDR3 runs to 15 residues. The V gene's germline CDR1 is SGHVS and CDR2 FNYEAQ. The trim removed 0 bases at V and 5 bases at J, leaving 6 bases unmatched. DNA for the CDR3: TGTGCCAGCAGCTTAGCCGGGGGGAATCGGGAGACCCAGTACTTC. Translated: CASSLAGGNRETQYF.

The CDR3 sequence: CASSRNDYEQYF. CDR3 nucleotide sequence: TGTGCCAGCAGCCGAAATGACTACGAGCAGTACTTC. The chain couples TRBV9 to TRBJ2-7; D call uncertain. CDR1 is SGDLS and CDR2 is YYNGEE in the germline V gene. The CDR3 has 12 amino acids. V lost 4 bases and J 3 bases, leaving 8 bases between the germline ends.

In this sample, this clonotype turned up a few times. V and J are TRBV20-1 and TRBJ2-6, with D uncertain. Trimming cost V 6 bases and J 2 bases, with 5 bases left between them. The germline V gene encodes CDR1 DFQATT and CDR2 SNEGSKA (reference sequence). The CDR3 is 12 amino acids. The CDR3 bases are TGCAGTGCCTTTCCTGGGGCCAACGTCCTGACTTTC. It translates to CSAFPGANVLTF.

This clonotype was seen ten or more times. The V gene is TRBV5-1, the J gene TRBJ2-3; 8 nucleotides align to TRBD2. The CDR3 is made up of 15 amino acids. After removal of 2 bases from V and 5 bases from J, the junction contained 7 bases not matched to a gene. CDR1 is SGHRS and CDR2 is YFSETQ in the germline V gene. For the CDR3, the DNA is TGCGCCAGCAGCTTTGAGGGACTAGATTTAGATACGCAGTATTTT. The encoded protein is CASSFEGLDLDTQYF. Combining the CDR3 with reference TRBV5-1 and TRBJ2-3 gives the whole variable domain KAGVTQTPRYLIKTRGQQVTLSCSPISGHRSVSWYQQTPGQGLQFLFEYFSETQRNKGNFPGRFSGRQFSNSRSEMNVSTLELGDSALYLCASSFEGLDLDTQYFGPGTRLTVL.

This clonotype has a count of ten or more. The V gene is TRBV29-1, the J gene TRBJ2-5; D ambiguous. This CDR3 is 13 amino acids long. The V gene lost 7 bases and the J gene lost 5 bases, with 17 bases spanning the gap. Germline V gene data show CDR1 as SQVTM and CDR2 as ANQGSEA. CDR3 DNA sequence: TGCAGCGCAGGTCATGTCGGGCGGGAGACCCAGTACTTC. It codes for CSAGHVGRETQYF.

This clonotype has more than one count but fewer than ten. The DNA for the CDR3 is TGTGCCAGCGCAATCCGGCGGGGGATATACGAGCAGTACTTC. This sequence encodes CASAIRRGIYEQYF. The V and J genes are TRBV27 and TRBJ2-7; 7 bases line up with TRBD2. Germline CDR1 reads MNHEY; CDR2 reads SMNVEV (reference sequence). Unmatched junction bases numbered 11, after V lost 8 bases and J lost 4 bases. This CDR3 comprises 14 residues.

In DNA form, the CDR3 reads TGTGCCAGCAGCGTCTACCTAGCGGGGCAAGAGACCCAGTACTTC. Translation: CASSVYLAGQETQYF. V gene TRBV11-2 combines with J gene TRBJ2-5; 9 bases agree with TRBD2. The V and J ends lost 5 bases and 2 bases, in that order; junction bases with no gene match: 6. CDR3 length: 15 residues. Germline CDR1 and CDR2: SGHAT and FQNNGV.

This clonotype was observed a few times. The genes are TRBV4-1 and TRBJ1-2; unclear D gene. The CDR3 sequence is 15 residues long. In germline, CDR1 is MGHRA, CDR2 YSYEKL. Between the trimmed V and J ends, which lost 0 bases and 4 bases, there was a span of 12 bases. CDR3 region: CASSQDRAAFYGYTF. CDR3 bases: TGCGCCAGCAGCCAAGATCGGGCGGCTTTCTATGGCTACACCTTC.

The J gene is TRBJ2-3, the V gene TRBV29-1; tentatively, D is TRBD1 or TRBD2 (5 bases each). The ends were cut back, 4 bases at V and 4 bases at J, with 12 bases in the middle. This CDR3 is built from 13 residues. Germline CDR1 is SQVTM and CDR2 is ANQGSEA. The CDR3 here is CSVGREWADTQYF. In nucleotides, the CDR3 is TGCAGCGTTGGCAGGGAGTGGGCAGATACGCAGTATTTT.

The gene calls are TRBV7-9 and TRBJ1-4; 10 bases match TRBD1. V dropped 4 bases and J dropped 8; count of bases not matched to a gene: 7. CDR3 size: 15 residues. Germline loops: CDR1 SEHNR, CDR2 FQNEAQ (reference sequence). The CDR3 protein is CASSSAGTGDEKLFF. The CDR3 nucleotides are TGTGCCAGCAGCTCCGCTGGGACAGGGGACGAAAAACTGTTTTTT.

This chain joins TRBV20-1 and TRBJ1-6; tentative D call: TRBD1 (6 bases). The CDR3 has 16 amino acids. The germline V gene has CDR1 DFQATT and CDR2 SNEGSKA (reference sequence). Trimming took off 5 bases at V and 0 bases at J, with 14 bases between the two ends. The CDR3, as DNA: TGCAGTGCTCACTCTACAGGGAGCTCCTATAATTCACCCCTCCACTTT. Translation: CSAHSTGSSYNSPLHF.

This rearrangement joins TRBV6-6 to TRBJ1-1, with D perhaps matching TRBD1 (6 bases). The CDR3 length is 12 residues. Germline loops: CDR1 MNHNY, CDR2 SVGAGI (reference sequence). Between the trimmed V and J ends, which lost 5 bases and 7 bases, there was a span of 11 bases. CDR3 in amino acids: CASSPGTNEAFF. For the CDR3, the DNA is TGTGCCAGCAGTCCCGGGACAAATGAAGCTTTCTTT.

This sequence joins TRBV5-1 and TRBJ1-2; tentative D call: TRBD1 (6 bases). The CDR3 has 13 residues. V was clipped by 7 bases and J by 1 base, with 11 bases between them. Germline CDR1 reads SGHRS; CDR2 reads YFSETQ. The CDR3, as DNA: TGCGCCAGCCAAGAACAGGGTAACTATGGCTACACCTTC. Translated: CASQEQGNYGYTF.

This clonotype was recorded a few times. This sequence joins TRBV6-1 and TRBJ2-4; TRBD1 agrees at 9 bases. The CDR3 extends over 17 amino acids. The germline V gene encodes CDR1 MNHNS and CDR2 SASEGT. J gave up 2 bases and V 8 bases, and 13 bases lay outside the gene matches. The CDR3 DNA is TGTGCCAGCTCCGACTGGGGACAGGGATCTACCAAAAACATTCAGTACTTC. Translation gives CASSDWGQGSTKNIQYF.

This clonotype was detected a few times. This sequence joins TRBV20-1 and TRBJ2-5, with D perhaps matching TRBD1 (6 bases). CDR3 length: 14 residues. Trimming took off 4 bases at V and 5 bases at J, with 17 bases between the two ends. Germline loops: CDR1 DFQATT, CDR2 SNEGSKA (reference sequence). CDR3 coding DNA: TGCAGTGCTAAGACAGGCCTGGGCATTGAGACCCAGTACTTC. It specifies CSAKTGLGIETQYF.

This clonotype was recorded many times. The chain couples TRBV7-2 to TRBJ2-2; D is ambiguous. The germline CDR1 and CDR2 sequences are SGHTA and FQGNSA. V lost 2 bases and J 5 bases, leaving 12 bases between the germline ends. The length of the CDR3 is 15 residues. The CDR3 DNA reads TGTGCCAGCAGCTTACGGGCCCTGGGGACCGGGGAGCTGTTTTTT. It translates to CASSLRALGTGELFF.

CDR3 DNA: TGTGCCAGCAGCTATATAGCGGGAGACTACAATGAGCAGTTCTTC. It codes for CASSYIAGDYNEQFF. V usage is TRBV7-2 and J usage is TRBJ2-1, with 9 nucleotides matching TRBD2. From germline, CDR1 is SGHTA and CDR2 FQGNSA. V lost 4 bases to trimming and J lost 3 bases; unmatched junction nucleotides: 4. The CDR3 contains 15 residues.

This clonotype was detected ten times or more. V and J are TRBV27 and TRBJ1-5, with D perhaps TRBD1 (6 bases). V shed 1 base and J shed 5 bases, with 12 bases lying between them. The CDR3 runs to 15 residues. CDR1 and CDR2 (germline): MNHEY, SMNVEV (reference sequence). The CDR3 is CASSLLAGDDQPQHF. The CDR3 DNA sequence: TGTGCCAGCAGTTTATTAGCAGGGGATGATCAGCCCCAGCATTTT.

This chain uses TRBV29-1 with TRBJ2-1; a possible D gene is TRBD2 (5 bases). Trimming left V 6 bases short and J 11 bases short, with 17 bases between. This CDR3 spans 12 amino acids. Germline values: CDR1 SQVTM, CDR2 ANQGSEA. The CDR3 sequence: CSVDATSLQQFF. The DNA for the CDR3 is TGCAGCGTCGACGCTACTAGTCTCCAGCAGTTCTTC.

The V call is TRBV7-9, the J call TRBJ1-5, with D hard to call. The CDR3 is 14 residues long. Germline V gene data show CDR1 as SEHNR and CDR2 as FQNEAQ (reference sequence). Between the trimmed V and J ends, which lost 3 bases and 6 bases, there was a span of 12 bases. CDR3 sequence (DNA): TGTGCCAGCAGCTTGGGCCACCCGGGTCAGCCCCAGCATTTT. It translates to CASSLGHPGQPQHF.

This clonotype was detected only a few times. The rearrangement uses TRBV28 and TRBJ2-1; D not resolved. Per the germline V gene, CDR1 is MDHEN and CDR2 is SYDVKM. The CDR3 extends over 12 amino acids. V was clipped by 6 bases and J by 4 bases, with 7 bases between them. Here the CDR3 reads CASRPPYNEQFF. The DNA for the CDR3 is TGTGCCAGCAGACCACCATACAATGAGCAGTTCTTC.

The chain is built from TRBV7-2 and TRBJ2-1; 7 bases are shared with TRBD2. With 6 bases clipped from V and 3 bases from J, the junction kept 5 bases outside the gene matches. CDR3 length: 14 residues. CDR1 is SGHTA and CDR2 is FQGNSA in the germline V gene. The CDR3 here is CASRRGTDYNEQFF. CDR3 DNA sequence: TGTGCCAGCAGGCGGGGGACGGACTACAATGAGCAGTTCTTC.